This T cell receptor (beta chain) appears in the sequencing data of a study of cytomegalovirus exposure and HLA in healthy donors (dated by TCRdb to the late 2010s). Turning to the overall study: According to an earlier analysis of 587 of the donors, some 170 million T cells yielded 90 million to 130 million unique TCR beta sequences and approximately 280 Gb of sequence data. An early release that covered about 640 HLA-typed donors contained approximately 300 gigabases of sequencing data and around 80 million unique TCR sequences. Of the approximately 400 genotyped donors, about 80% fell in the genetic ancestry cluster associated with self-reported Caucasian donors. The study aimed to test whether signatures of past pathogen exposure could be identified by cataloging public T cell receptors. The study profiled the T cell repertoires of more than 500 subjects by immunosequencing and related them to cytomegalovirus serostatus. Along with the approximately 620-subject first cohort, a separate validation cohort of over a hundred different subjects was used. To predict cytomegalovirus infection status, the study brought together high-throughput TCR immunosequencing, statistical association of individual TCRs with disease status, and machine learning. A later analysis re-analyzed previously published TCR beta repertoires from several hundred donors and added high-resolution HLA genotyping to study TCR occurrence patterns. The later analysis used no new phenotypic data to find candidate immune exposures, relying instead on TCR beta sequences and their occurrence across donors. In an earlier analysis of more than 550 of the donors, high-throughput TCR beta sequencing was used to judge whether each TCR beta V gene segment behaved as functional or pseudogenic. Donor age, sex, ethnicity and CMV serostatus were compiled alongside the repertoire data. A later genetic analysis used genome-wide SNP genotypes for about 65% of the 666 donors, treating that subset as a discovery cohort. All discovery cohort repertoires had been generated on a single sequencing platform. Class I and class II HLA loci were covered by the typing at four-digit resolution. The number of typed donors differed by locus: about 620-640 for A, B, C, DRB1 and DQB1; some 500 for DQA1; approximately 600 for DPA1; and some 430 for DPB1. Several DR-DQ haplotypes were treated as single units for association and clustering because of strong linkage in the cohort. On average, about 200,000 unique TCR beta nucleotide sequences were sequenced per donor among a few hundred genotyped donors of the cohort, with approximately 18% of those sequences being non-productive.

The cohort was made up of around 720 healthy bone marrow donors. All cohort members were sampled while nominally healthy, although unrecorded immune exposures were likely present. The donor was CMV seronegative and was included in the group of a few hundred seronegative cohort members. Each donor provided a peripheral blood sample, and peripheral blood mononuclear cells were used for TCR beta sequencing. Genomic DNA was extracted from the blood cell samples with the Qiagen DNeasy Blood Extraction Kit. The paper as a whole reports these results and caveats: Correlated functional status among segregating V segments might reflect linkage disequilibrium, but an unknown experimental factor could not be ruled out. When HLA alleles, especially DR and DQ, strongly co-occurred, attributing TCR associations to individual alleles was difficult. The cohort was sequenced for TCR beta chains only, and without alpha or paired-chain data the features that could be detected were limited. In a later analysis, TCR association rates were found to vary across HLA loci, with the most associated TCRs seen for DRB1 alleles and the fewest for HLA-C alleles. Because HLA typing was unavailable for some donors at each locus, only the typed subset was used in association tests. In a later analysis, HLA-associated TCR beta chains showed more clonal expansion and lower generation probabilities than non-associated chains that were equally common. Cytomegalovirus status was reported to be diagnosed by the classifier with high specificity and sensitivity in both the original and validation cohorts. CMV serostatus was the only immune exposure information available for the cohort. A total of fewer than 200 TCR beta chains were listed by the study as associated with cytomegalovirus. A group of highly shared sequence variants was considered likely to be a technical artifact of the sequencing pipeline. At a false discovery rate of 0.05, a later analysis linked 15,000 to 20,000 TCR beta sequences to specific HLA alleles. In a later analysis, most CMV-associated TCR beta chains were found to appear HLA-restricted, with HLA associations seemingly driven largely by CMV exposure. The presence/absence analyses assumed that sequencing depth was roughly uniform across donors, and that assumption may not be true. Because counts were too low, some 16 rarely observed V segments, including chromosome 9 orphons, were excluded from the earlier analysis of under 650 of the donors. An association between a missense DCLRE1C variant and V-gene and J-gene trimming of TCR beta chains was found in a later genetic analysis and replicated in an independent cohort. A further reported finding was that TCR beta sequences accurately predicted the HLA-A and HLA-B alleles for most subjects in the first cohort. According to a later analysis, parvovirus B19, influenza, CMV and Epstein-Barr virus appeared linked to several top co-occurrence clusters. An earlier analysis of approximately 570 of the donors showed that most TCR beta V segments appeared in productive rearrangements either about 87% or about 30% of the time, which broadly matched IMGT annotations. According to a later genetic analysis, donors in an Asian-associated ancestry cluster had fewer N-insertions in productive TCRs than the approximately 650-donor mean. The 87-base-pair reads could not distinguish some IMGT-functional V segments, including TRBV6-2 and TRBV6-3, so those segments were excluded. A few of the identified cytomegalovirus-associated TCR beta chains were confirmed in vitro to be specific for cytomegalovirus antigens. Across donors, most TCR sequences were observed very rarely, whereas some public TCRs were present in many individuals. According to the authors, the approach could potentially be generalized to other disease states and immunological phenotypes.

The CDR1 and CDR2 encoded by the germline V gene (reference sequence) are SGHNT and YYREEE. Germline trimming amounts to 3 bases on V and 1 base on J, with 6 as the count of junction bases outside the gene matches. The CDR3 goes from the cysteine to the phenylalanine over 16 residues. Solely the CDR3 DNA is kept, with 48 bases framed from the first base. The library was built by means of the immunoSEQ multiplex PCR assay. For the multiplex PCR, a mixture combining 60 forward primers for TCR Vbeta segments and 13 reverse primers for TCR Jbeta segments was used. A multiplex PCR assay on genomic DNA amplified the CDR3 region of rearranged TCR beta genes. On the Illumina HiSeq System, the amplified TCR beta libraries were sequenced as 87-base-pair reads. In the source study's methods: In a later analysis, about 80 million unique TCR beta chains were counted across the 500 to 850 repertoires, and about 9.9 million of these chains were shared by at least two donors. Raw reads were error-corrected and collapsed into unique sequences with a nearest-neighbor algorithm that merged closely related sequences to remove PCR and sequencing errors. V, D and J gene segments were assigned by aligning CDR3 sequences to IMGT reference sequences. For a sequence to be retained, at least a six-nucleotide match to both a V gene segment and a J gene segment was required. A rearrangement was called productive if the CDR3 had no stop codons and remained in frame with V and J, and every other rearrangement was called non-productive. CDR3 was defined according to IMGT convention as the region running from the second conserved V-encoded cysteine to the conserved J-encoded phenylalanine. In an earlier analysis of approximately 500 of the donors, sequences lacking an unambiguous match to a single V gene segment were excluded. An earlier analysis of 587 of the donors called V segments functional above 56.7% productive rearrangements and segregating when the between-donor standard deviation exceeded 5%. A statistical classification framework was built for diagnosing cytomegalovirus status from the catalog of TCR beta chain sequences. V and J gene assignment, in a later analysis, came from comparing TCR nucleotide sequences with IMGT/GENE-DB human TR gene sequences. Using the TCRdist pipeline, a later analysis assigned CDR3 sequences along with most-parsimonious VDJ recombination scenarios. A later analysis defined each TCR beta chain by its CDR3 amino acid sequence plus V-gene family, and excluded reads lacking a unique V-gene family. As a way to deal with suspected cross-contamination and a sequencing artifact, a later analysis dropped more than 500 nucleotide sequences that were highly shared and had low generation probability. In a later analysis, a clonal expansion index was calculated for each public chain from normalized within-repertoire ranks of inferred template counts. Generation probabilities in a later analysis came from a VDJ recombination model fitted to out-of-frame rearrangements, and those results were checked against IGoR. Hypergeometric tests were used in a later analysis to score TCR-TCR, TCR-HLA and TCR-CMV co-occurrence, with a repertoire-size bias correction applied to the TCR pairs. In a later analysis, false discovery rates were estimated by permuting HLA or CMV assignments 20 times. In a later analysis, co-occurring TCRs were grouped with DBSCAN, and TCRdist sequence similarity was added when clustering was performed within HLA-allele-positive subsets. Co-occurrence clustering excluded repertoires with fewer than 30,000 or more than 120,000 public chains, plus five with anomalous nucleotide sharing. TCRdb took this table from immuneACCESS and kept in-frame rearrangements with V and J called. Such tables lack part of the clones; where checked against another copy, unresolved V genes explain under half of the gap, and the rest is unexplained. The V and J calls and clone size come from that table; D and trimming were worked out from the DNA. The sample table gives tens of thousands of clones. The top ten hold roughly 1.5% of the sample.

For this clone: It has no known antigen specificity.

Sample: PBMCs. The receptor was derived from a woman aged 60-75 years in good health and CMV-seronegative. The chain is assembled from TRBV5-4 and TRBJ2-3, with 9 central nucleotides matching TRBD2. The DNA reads TGTGCCAGCAGCTGGTGGGTAGCGGGAGGCACAGATACGCAGTATTTT. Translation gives CASSWWVAGGTDTQYF. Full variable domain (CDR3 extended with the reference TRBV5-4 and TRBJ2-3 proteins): ETGVTQSPTHLIKTRGQQVTLRCSSQSGHNTVSWYQQALGQGPQFIFQYYREEENGRGNFPPRFSGLQFPNYSSELNVNALELDDSALYLCASSWWVAGGTDTQYFGPGTRLTVL.